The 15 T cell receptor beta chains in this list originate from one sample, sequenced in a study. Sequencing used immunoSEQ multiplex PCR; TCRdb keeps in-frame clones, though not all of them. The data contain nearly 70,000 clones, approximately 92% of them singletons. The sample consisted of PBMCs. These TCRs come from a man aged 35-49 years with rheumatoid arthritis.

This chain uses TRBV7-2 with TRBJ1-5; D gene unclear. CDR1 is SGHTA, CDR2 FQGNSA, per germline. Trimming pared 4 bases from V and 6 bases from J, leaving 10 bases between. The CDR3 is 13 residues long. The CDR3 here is CASSSIGPQPQHF. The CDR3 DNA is TGTGCCAGCAGCTCCATAGGGCCTCAGCCCCAGCATTTT.

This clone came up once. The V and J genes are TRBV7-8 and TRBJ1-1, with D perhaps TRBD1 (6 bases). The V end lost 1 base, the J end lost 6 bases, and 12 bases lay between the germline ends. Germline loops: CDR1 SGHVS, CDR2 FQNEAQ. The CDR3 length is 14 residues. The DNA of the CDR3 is TGTGCCAGCAGCTTAGAGAGGGGGTATCCTGAAGCTTTCTTT. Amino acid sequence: CASSLERGYPEAFF.

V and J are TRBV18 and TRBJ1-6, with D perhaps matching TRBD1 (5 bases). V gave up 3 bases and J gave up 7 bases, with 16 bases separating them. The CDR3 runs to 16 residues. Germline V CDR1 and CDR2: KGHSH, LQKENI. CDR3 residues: CASSPPWGAKNSPLHF. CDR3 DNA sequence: TGTGCCAGCTCACCTCCTTGGGGCGCGAAGAATTCACCCCTCCACTTT. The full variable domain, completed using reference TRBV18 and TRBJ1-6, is NAGVMQNPRHLVRRRGQEARLRCSPMKGHSHVYWYRQLPEEGLKFMVYLQKENIIDESGMPKERFSAEFPKEGPSILRIQQVVRGDSAAYFCASSPPWGAKNSPLHFGNGTRLTVT.

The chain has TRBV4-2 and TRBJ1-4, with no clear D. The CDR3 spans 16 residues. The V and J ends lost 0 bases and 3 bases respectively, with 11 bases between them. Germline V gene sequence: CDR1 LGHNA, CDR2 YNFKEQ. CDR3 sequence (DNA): TGTGCCAGCAGCCAAGATATGGGGTTTCCTAATGAAAAACTGTTTTTT. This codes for CASSQDMGFPNEKLFF.

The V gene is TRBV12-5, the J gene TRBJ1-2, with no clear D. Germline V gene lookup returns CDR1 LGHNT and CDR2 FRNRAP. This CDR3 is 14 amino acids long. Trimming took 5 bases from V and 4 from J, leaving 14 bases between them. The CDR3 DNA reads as TGTGCTAGTGGTGGGAGAGAACACCGCTATGGCTACACCTTC. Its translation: CASGGREHRYGYTF.

The CDR3 coding sequence is TGTGCCAGCAGCCACGGGGGTGGTGTCCAGCCCCAGCATTTT. This gives the protein CASSHGGGVQPQHF. V is TRBV7-8 and J is TRBJ1-5; perhaps TRBD1 as D (5 bases). The V end was cut by 5 bases, the J end by 7 bases, with 15 bases between. Germline CDR1 reads SGHVS; CDR2 reads FQNEAQ. CDR3 length equals 14 residues.

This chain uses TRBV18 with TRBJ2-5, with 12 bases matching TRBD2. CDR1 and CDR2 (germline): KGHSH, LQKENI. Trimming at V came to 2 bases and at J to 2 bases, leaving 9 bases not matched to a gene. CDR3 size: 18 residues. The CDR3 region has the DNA TGTGCCAGCTCACCAAGTCTAGCGGGAGGGCCGAGTCAAGAGACCCAGTACTTC. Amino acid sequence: CASSPSLAGGPSQETQYF.

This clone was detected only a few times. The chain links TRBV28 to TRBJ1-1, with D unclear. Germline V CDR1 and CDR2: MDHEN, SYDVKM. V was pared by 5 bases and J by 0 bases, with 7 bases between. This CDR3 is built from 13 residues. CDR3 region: CASSGGMNTEAFF. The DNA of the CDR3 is TGTGCCAGCAGTGGAGGGATGAACACTGAAGCTTTCTTT.

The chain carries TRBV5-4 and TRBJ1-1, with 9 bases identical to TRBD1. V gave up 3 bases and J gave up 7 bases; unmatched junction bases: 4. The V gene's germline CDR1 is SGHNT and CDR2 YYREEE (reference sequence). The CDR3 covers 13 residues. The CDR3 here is CASSSGTGNEAFF. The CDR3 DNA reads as TGTGCCAGCAGCTCTGGGACAGGGAATGAAGCTTTCTTT.

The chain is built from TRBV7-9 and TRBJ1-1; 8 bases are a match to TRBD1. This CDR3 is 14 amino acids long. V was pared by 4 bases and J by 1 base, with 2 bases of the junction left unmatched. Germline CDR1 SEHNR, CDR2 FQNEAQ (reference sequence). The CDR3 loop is CASSSGQGNTEAFF. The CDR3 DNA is TGTGCCAGCAGCTCCGGACAGGGGAACACTGAAGCTTTCTTT. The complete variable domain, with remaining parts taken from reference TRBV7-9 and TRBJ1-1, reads DTGVSQNPRHKITKRGQNVTFRCDPISEHNRLYWYRQTLGQGPEFLTYFQNEAQLEKSRLLSDRFSAERPKGSFSTLEIQRTEQGDSAMYLCASSSGQGNTEAFFGQGTRLTVV.

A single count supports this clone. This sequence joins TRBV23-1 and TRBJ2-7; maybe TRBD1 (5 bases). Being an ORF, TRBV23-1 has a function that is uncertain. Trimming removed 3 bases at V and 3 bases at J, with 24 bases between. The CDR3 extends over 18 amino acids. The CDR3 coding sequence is TGCGCCAGCAGTCACCCTGACCCCAGGGCTAGTAGGGGCTACGAGCAGTACTTC. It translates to CASSHPDPRASRGYEQYF.

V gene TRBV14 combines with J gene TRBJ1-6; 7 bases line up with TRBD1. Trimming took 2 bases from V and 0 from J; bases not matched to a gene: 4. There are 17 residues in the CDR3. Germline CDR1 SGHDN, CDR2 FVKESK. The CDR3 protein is CASSQKQGSSYNSPLHF. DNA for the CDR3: TGTGCCAGCAGCCAAAAACAGGGGAGCTCCTATAATTCACCCCTCCACTTT.

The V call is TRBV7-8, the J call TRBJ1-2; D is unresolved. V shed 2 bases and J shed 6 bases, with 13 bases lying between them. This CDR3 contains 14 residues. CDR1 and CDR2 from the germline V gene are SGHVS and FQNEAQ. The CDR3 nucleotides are TGTGCCAGCAGCTTAAAAAAGGGTTTGGATGGCTACACCTTC. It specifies CASSLKKGLDGYTF. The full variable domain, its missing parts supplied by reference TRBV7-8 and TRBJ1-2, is GAGVSQSPRYKVAKRGQDVALRCDPISGHVSLFWYQQALGQGPEFLTYFQNEAQLDKSGLPSDRFFAERPEGSVSTLKIQRTQQEDSAVYLCASSLKKGLDGYTFGSGTRLTVV.

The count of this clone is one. CDR3: CASSFSSGRLSGDTQYF. DNA for the CDR3: TGTGCCAGCAGTTTTTCTTCCGGGAGACTATCAGGAGATACGCAGTATTTT. The V gene is TRBV28, the J gene TRBJ2-3; TRBD2 is a possible D gene (6 bases). The length of the CDR3 is 17 residues. The V gene lost 3 bases and the J gene lost 5 bases, with 21 bases spanning the gap. In germline, CDR1 is MDHEN, CDR2 SYDVKM.

CDR3 sequence reads: CASSLDMQSNQPQHF. The CDR3 bases are TGCGCCAGCAGCCTTGACATGCAAAGCAATCAGCCCCAGCATTTT. The chain recombines TRBV4-3 with TRBJ1-5; D gene ambiguous. Germline V gives CDR1 LGHNA, CDR2 YSLEER. Deletions cut 4 bases from V and 1 base from J, with 11 bases between. CDR3 length: 15 amino acids.